This T cell receptor (beta chain) derives from a study of blood T cell repertoires in COVID-19. Study in general: Spain, Italy and the United States supplied samples that represented acute and convalescent COVID-19.

Per the germline V gene, CDR1 is SNHLY and CDR2 is FYNNEI. CDR3 length: 18 amino acids. The V segment lost 6 bases and the J segment 2 bases; nucleotides outside the gene matches: 13. The data were produced by immunoSEQ multiplex PCR, yet TCRdb's version contains in-frame clones alone and is incomplete. The sample carries more than 75,000 clones, around 89% recorded once. The clonotype was recovered from a man aged 45 to 65 with COVID-19, enrolled during active disease. This rearrangement joins TRBV2 to TRBJ2-5, with 12 bases lining up with TRBD2. Sequenced material: peripheral blood. CDR3 in DNA: TGTGCCAGCAGAAACCCTGGACTAGCGGGGCAGACTCAAGAGACCCAGTACTTC. Residues: CASRNPGLAGQTQETQYF.